The rows below give T cell receptor beta chains drawn from one sample of a study of T cells in localized non-small cell lung cancer. Profiled with immunoSEQ multiplex PCR; TCRdb holds only in-frame clones, not every one. The table has 25,000 to 35,000 clones, roughly nine tenths seen once; the top ten hold just under 3%. The specimen comprised peripheral blood, sampled before any cancer treatment. The receptors stem from a female donor older than 55 with stage I lung adenocarcinoma. Both conserved end residues are part of each CDR3. The D gene is left open where the match is weak. Some rows have no size entry. The others give once, few or many, or a class for an expanded clone.

v_gene	d_gene	abundance	j_gene	CDR3nt	CDR3aa
TRBV11-1	.	few	TRBJ1-2	TGTGCCAGCAGCTCCGGGGTTGGCTACACCTTC	CASSSGVGYTF
TRBV29-1	TRBD1	.	TRBJ2-3	TGCAGCGTTGATTTGGGACAGGGAGCAGATACGCAGTATTTT	CSVDLGQGADTQYF
TRBV19	TRBD1	.	TRBJ2-3	TGTGCCAGTAGTTTAGGACAGGGAACGACAGATACGCAGTATTTT	CASSLGQGTTDTQYF
TRBV6-6	TRBD2	few	TRBJ2-7	TGTGCCAGCAGTCACCGGGGGGGCGAGCAGTACTTC	CASSHRGGEQYF
TRBV27	TRBD2	few	TRBJ2-6	TGTGCCAGCAGGAGACTAGCGGGAGGGCCGGAGGGGGCCAACGTCCTGACTTTC	CASRRLAGGPEGANVLTF
TRBV7-3	.	.	TRBJ2-2	TGTGCCAGCAGCTCAGAGGGTGGGGCGGACGTCGGGGAGCTGTTTTTT	CASSSEGGADVGELFF
TRBV6-1	.	.	TRBJ2-5	TGTGCCAGCCGCAGGCTGGCGGGAGAGACCCAGTACTTC	CASRRLAGETQYF
TRBV6-5	.	.	TRBJ2-1	TGTGCCAGCACCCAACTTCAGGGAAGTAATGAGCAGTTCTTC	CASTQLQGSNEQFF
TRBV6-5	.	.	TRBJ2-3	TGTGCCAGCAGAAACTATATTAGGGCAGATACGCAGTATTTT	CASRNYIRADTQYF
TRBV2	.	.	TRBJ2-7	TGTGCCAGCAGTGCCACGGGAGCACTTGGGCAGCAGTACTTC	CASSATGALGQQYF
TRBV19	.	.	TRBJ1-1	TGTGCCAGTAGTCTTGCTAAGGGGGGCTCTGAAGCTTTCTTT	CASSLAKGGSEAFF
TRBV19	.	once	TRBJ2-3	TGTGCCAGTATCCCGACTAGTTCGGGTACGCAGTATTTT	CASIPTSSGTQYF
TRBV9	.	.	TRBJ2-3	TGTGCCAGCAGCGTAGGATCCCCGGATACGCAGTATTTT	CASSVGSPDTQYF
TRBV28	.	.	TRBJ1-1	TGTGCCAGCAGTGTCTCGGGCACTGAAGCTTTCTTT	CASSVSGTEAFF
TRBV28	.	.	TRBJ2-7	TGTGCCAGCAGTTCCCAGGTGGGGTACGAGCAGTACTTC	CASSSQVGYEQYF
TRBV6-1	.	.	TRBJ2-3	TGTGCCAGCAGTGAAGGGGCCCAAACAGATACGCAGTATTTT	CASSEGAQTDTQYF
TRBV7-6	.	once	TRBJ2-5	TGTGCCAGCAGCTCGACTGGAACGGGGGAGACCCAGTACTTC	CASSSTGTGETQYF
TRBV9	.	.	TRBJ2-1	TGTGCCAGCAGCCTACGTCCGCTCTACAATGAGCAGTTCTTC	CASSLRPLYNEQFF
TRBV28	.	.	TRBJ2-7	TGTGCCAGCAATCAGGGGGGTTCCTACGAGCAGTACTTC	CASNQGGSYEQYF
TRBV7-9	.	.	TRBJ2-5	TGTGCCAGCAGCTTAGGGGGGGCGGAGAACTTC	CASSLGGAENF
TRBV19	.	.	TRBJ1-3	TGTGCCAGTAGTACTCGACAGAGCTCTGGAAACACCATATATTTT	CASSTRQSSGNTIYF
TRBV6-1	.	.	TRBJ1-5	TGTGCCAGCAGTTTAGGAGGGGGGAGCAATCAGCCCCAGCATTTT	CASSLGGGSNQPQHF
TRBV5-1	.	.	TRBJ1-1	TGCGCCAGCAGCTTTGCCCCCCCCCGAAATCAAGATACCTACACTGAAGCTTTCTTT	CASSFAPPRNQDTYTEAFF
TRBV19	.	.	TRBJ2-4	TGTGCCAGTAGTATGGACATAGCCAAAAACATTCAGTACTTC	CASSMDIAKNIQYF
TRBV28	.	.	TRBJ1-2	TGTGCCAGCACAGGGCAACGTGGTGGCTACACCTTC	CASTGQRGGYTF
TRBV7-2	.	.	TRBJ2-7	TGTGCCAGCAGCGGGGGACTGATATCCTACGAGCAGTACTTC	CASSGGLISYEQYF
TRBV6-6	.	few	TRBJ2-7	TGTGCCAGCAGCGCAGGGTCTAGCTCCTACGAGCAGTACTTC	CASSAGSSSYEQYF
TRBV7-9	TRBD2	.	TRBJ2-1	TGTGCCAGCAGCTTTCTAGCGGGATATAATGAGCAGTTCTTC	CASSFLAGYNEQFF
TRBV29-1	TRBD1	.	TRBJ2-7	TGCAGCGTTGATAGGGGACAGGGGTCCTACGAGCAGTACTTC	CSVDRGQGSYEQYF
TRBV10-3	TRBD2	.	TRBJ2-5	TGTGCCATCAGCCGACTAGCGGGAGGGCCGTACCCAGAGACCCAGTACTTC	CAISRLAGGPYPETQYF
TRBV6-1	.	.	TRBJ1-2	TGTGCCAGCAGTCCCAAGTGGGGTCCAGTGGGGGGCTACACCTTC	CASSPKWGPVGGYTF
TRBV6-1	.	.	TRBJ1-2	TGTGCCAGCGAACTCCGGGGGCCAACTAACTATGGCTACACCTTC	CASELRGPTNYGYTF
TRBV19	TRBD2	.	TRBJ2-7	TGTGCCAGTAGTATAGAAGCTAGCGGGAGTGTGGAGCAGTACTTC	CASSIEASGSVEQYF
TRBV6-5	.	few	TRBJ2-6	TGTGCCAGCAGTTACTCGGACTCTGGGGCCAACGTCCTGACTTTC	CASSYSDSGANVLTF
TRBV18	.	.	TRBJ2-7	TGTGCCAGCTCACCCGTCGCATCCTACTACGAGCAGTACTTC	CASSPVASYYEQYF
TRBV29-1	TRBD2	.	TRBJ2-1	TGCAGCGTGGAGGGCGGGAGCGCGACAGCGATCAATGAGCAGTTCTTC	CSVEGGSATAINEQFF
TRBV18	.	once	TRBJ1-1	TGTGCCAGCTCACCATACTTATCCGGGGAACACCAGAACACTGAAGCTTTCTTT	CASSPYLSGEHQNTEAFF
TRBV28	.	.	TRBJ2-3	TGTGCCAGCAAAACTACAGGGACGGCAGATACGCAGTATTTT	CASKTTGTADTQYF
TRBV11-2	.	.	TRBJ2-2	TGTGCCAGCAGCCCATACAGGGAGTGGAACACCGGGGAGCTGTTTTTT	CASSPYREWNTGELFF
TRBV29-1	TRBD1	.	TRBJ2-1	TGCAGCTATCGTGGGACAGGGCGCTTCAATGAGCAGTTCTTC	CSYRGTGRFNEQFF
TRBV28	.	.	TRBJ2-7	TGTGCCAGCAGCTCCCCCACCGGGCGCGCCAACGAGCAGTACTTC	CASSSPTGRANEQYF
TRBV4-3	.	.	TRBJ2-1	TGCGCCAGCAGCCAAGCCCCCCCCTGGATAGTCGCCTACAATGAGCAGTTCTTC	CASSQAPPWIVAYNEQFF
TRBV2	.	.	TRBJ2-4	TGTGCCAGCAGTGACCTAACCAAAAACATTCAGTACTTC	CASSDLTKNIQYF